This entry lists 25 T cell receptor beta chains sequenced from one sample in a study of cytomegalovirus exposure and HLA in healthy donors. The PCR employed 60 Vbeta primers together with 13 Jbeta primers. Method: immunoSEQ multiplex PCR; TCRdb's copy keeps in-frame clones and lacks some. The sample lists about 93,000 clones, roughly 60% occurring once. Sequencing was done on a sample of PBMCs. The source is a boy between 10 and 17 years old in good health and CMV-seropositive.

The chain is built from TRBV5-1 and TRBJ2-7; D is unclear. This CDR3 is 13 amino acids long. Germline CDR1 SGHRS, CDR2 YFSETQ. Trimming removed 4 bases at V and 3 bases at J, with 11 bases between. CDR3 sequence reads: CASSPSLRYEQYF. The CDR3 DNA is TGCGCCAGCAGCCCAAGCTTGCGCTACGAGCAGTACTTC.

The CDR3 spells CSCGGGTEAFF. CDR3 bases: TGCAGCTGCGGGGGGGGCACTGAAGCTTTCTTT. J is TRBJ1-1 and V is TRBV29-1; the D gene is possibly TRBD1 (5 bases). The V gene lost 8 bases and the J gene lost 4 bases, with 11 bases spanning the gap. CDR1 and CDR2 from the germline V gene are SQVTM and ANQGSEA. The CDR3 has 11 amino acids. Full variable domain (missing parts from reference TRBV29-1 and TRBJ1-1): SAVISQKPSRDICQRGTSLTIQCQVDSQVTMMFWYRQQPGQSLTLIATANQGSEATYESGFVIDKFPISRPNLTFSTLTVSNMSPEDSSIYLCSCGGGTEAFFGQGTRLTVV.

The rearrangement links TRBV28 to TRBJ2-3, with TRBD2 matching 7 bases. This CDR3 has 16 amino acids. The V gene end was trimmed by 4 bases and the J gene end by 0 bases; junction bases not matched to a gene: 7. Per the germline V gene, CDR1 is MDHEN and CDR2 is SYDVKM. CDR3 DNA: TGTGCCAGCAGTTCCCTAGCGGCCCCTAGCACAGATACGCAGTATTTT. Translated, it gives CASSSLAAPSTDTQYF.

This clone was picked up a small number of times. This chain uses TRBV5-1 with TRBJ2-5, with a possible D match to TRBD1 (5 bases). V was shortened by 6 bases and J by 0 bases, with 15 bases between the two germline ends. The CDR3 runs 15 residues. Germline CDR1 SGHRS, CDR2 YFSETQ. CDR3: CASTARESYQETQYF. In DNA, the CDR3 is TGCGCCAGCACCGCCAGGGAATCGTACCAAGAGACCCAGTACTTC.

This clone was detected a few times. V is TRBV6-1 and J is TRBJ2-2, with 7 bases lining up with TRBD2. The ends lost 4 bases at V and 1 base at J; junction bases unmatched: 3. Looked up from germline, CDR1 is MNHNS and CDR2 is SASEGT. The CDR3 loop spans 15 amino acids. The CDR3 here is CASSVLAKNTGELFF. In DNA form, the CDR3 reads TGTGCCAGCAGTGTACTAGCGAAGAACACCGGGGAGCTGTTTTTT.

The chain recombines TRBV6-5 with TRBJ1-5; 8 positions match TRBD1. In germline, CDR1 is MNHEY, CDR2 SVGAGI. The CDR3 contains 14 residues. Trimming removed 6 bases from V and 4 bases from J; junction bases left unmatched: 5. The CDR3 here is CASRPTGGNQPQHF. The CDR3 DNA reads TGTGCCAGCAGACCCACAGGGGGAAATCAGCCCCAGCATTTT.

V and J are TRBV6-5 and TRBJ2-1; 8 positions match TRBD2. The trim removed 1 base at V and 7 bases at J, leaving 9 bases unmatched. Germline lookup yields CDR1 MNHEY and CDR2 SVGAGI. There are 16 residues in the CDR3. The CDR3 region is CASSYFPGGARNEQFF. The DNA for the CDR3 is TGTGCCAGCAGTTACTTTCCCGGGGGGGCACGAAATGAGCAGTTCTTC.

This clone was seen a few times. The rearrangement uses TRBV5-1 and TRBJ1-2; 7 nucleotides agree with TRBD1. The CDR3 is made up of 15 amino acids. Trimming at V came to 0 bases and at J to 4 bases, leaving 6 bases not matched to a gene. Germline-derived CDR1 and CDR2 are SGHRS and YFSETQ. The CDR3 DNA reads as TGCGCCAGCAGCTTGGCTGGGACAGCGTTCTATGGCTACACCTTC. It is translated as CASSLAGTAFYGYTF. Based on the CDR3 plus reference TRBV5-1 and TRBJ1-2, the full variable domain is KAGVTQTPRYLIKTRGQQVTLSCSPISGHRSVSWYQQTPGQGLQFLFEYFSETQRNKGNFPGRFSGRQFSNSRSEMNVSTLELGDSALYLCASSLAGTAFYGYTFGSGTRLTVV.

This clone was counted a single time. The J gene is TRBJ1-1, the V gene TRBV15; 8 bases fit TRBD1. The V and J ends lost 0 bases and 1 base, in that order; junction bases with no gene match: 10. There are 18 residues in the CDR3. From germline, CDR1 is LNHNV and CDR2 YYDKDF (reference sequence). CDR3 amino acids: CATSRDYEAGGWNTEAFF. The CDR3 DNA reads TGTGCCACCAGCAGAGATTATGAGGCAGGGGGCTGGAACACTGAAGCTTTCTTT.

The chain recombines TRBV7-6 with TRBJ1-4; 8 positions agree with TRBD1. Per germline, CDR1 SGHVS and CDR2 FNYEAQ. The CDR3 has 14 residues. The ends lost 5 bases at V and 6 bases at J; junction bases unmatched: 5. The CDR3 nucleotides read TGTGCCAGCAGCGTGGCGGGACAGGATGAAAAACTGTTTTTT. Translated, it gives CASSVAGQDEKLFF.

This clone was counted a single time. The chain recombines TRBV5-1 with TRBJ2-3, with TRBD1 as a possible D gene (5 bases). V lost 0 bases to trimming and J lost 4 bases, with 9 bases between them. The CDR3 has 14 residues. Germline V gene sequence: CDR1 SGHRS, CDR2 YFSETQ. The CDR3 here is CASSLVGAADTQYF. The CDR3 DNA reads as TGCGCCAGCAGCTTGGTAGGGGCAGCAGATACGCAGTATTTT.

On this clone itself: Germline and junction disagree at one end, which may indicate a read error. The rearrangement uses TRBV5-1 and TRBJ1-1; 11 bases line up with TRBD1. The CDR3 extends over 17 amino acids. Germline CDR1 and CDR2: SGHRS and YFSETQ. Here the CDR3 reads CASSLWTGGAGNTEAFF. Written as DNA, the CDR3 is TGCGCCAGCAGCCTATGGACAGGGGGCGCGGGGAACACTGAAGCTTTTTTT.

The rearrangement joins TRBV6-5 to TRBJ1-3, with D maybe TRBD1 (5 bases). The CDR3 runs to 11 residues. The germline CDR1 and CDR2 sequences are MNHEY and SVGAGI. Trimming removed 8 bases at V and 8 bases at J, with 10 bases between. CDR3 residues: CASRQWDTIYF. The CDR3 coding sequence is TGTGCCAGCCGACAGTGGGACACCATATATTTT.

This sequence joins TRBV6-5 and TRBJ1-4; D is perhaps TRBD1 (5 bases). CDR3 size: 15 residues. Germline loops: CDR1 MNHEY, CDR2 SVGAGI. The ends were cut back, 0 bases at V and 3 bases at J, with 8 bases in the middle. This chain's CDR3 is CASSYSGAPNEKLFF. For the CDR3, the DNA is TGTGCCAGCAGTTACTCAGGGGCCCCTAATGAAAAACTGTTTTTT.

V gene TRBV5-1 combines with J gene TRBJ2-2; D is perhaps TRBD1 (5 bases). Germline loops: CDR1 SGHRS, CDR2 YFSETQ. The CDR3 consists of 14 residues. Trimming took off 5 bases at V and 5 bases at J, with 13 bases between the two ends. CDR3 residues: CASSPSDSTGELFF. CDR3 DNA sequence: TGCGCCAGCAGTCCGTCAGACAGTACCGGGGAGCTGTTTTTT.

Here the CDR3 reads CAWSVSGYEQYF. The CDR3 DNA sequence: TGTGCCTGGAGTGTATCGGGCTACGAGCAGTACTTC. The chain carries TRBV30 and TRBJ2-7, with D unresolved. The CDR3 has 12 amino acids. The V end was cut by 0 bases, the J end by 3 bases, with 6 bases between. Per the germline V gene, CDR1 is GTSNPN and CDR2 is SVGIG (reference sequence).

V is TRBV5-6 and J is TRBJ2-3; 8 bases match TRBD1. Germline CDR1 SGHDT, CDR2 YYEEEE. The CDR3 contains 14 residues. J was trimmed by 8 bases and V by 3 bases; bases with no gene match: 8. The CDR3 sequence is CASSYYQGAGTQYF. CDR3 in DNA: TGTGCCAGCAGCTATTATCAGGGGGCAGGTACGCAGTATTTT.

The chain's CDR3 is CASSATGHADTQYF. The DNA of the CDR3 is TGCGCCAGCAGCGCGACAGGGCACGCAGATACGCAGTATTTT. The rearrangement joins TRBV5-1 to TRBJ2-3; 7 bases agree with TRBD1. Trimming took 4 bases from V and 4 from J; bases not matched to a gene: 6. Germline CDR1 reads SGHRS; CDR2 reads YFSETQ. The CDR3 spans 14 residues.

This CDR3 is CASSLSGGAANTGELFF. DNA for the CDR3: TGTGCCAGCAGCTTAAGCGGGGGGGCCGCGAACACCGGGGAGCTGTTTTTT. The genes are TRBV7-3 and TRBJ2-2, with 9 bases lining up with TRBD2. The CDR3 loop spans 17 amino acids. V lost 1 base to trimming and J lost 0 bases; unmatched junction nucleotides: 3. Germline V gives CDR1 SGHTA, CDR2 FQGTGA.

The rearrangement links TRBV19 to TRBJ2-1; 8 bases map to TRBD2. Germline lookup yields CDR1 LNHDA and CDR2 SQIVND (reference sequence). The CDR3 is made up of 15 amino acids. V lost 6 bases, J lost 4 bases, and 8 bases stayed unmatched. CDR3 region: CASRLGRGDYNEQFF. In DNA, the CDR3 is TGTGCCAGTAGATTGGGGCGGGGGGATTACAATGAGCAGTTCTTC.

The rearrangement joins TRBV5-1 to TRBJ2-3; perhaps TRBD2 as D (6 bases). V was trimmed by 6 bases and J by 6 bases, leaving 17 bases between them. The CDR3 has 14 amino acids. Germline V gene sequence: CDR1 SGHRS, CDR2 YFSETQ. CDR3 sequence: CASTSVGGEDTQYF. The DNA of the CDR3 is TGCGCCAGCACATCTGTGGGGGGTGAGGATACGCAGTATTTT.

CDR3 in amino acids: CASSGPRTAISEQYF. The DNA of the CDR3 is TGTGCCAGCAGTGGCCCCCGGACAGCAATAAGCGAACAGTACTTC. V and J are TRBV6-1 and TRBJ2-5; possibly TRBD1 for D (6 bases). The CDR3 is 15 residues long. The germline V gene encodes CDR1 MNHNS and CDR2 SASEGT. V lost 4 bases, J lost 11 bases, and 23 bases lay in between.

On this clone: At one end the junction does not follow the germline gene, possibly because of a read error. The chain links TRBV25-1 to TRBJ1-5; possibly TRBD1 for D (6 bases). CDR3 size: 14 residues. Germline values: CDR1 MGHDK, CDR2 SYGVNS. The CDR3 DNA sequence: TGTGCCAGCAGTGACCCAGGGGTCAATCAGCCCCAGAATTTT. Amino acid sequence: CASSDPGVNQPQNF.

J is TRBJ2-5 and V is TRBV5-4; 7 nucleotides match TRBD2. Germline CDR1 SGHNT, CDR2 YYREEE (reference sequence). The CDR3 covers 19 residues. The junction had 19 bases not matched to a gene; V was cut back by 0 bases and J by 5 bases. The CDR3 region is CASSLESGIFTRFRETQYF. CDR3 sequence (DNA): TGTGCCAGCAGCTTGGAGAGCGGGATATTTACGAGATTTCGGGAGACCCAGTACTTC.

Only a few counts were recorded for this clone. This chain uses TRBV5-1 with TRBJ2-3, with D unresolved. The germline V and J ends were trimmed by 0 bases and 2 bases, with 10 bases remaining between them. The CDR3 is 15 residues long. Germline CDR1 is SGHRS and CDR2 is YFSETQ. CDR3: CASSLGGYLTDTQYF. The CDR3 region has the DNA TGCGCCAGCAGCTTGGGCGGTTACCTCACAGATACGCAGTATTTT.